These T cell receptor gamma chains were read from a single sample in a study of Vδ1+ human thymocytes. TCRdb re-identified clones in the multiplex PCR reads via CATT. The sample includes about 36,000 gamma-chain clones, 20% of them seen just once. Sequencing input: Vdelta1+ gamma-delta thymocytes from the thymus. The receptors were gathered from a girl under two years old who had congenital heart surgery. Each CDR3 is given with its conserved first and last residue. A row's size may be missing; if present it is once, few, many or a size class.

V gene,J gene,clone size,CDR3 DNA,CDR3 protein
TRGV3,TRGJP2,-,TGTGCCACCTGGGACAGGCCTAGTGATTGGATCAAGACGTTT,CATWDRPSDWIKTF
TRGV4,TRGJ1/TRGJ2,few,TGTGCCACCTGGGACGACCAAGGGAAACTCTTT,CATWDDQGKLF
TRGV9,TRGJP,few,TGTGCCTTGTGGGAGGTGGATGAGTTGGGCAAAAAAATCAAGGTATTT,CALWEVDELGKKIKVF
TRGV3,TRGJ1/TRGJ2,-,TGTGCCACCTGGGACAGAGCGAATTATTATAAGAAACTCTTT,CATWDRANYYKKLF
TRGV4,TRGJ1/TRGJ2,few,TGTGCCACCTGGGATGCATTTTATAAGAAACTCTTT,CATWDAFYKKLF
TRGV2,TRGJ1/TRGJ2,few,TGTGCCACCTGGGACGGGCAACGTTATAAGAAACTCTTT,CATWDGQRYKKLF
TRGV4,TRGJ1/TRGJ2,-,TGTGCCACCTGGGATGGATGGAGGGGGTATAAGAAACTCTTT,CATWDGWRGYKKLF
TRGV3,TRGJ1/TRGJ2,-,TGTGCCACCTGGGACATTAAACGGTATTATCTCTTT,CATWDIKRYYLF
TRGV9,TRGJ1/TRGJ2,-,TGTGCCTCTGTTTCTGCTGATTATAAGAAACTCTTT,CASVSADYKKLF
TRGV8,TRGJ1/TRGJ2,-,TGTGCCACCTGGGATACGGTAGGGTATAAGAAACTCTTT,CATWDTVGYKKLF
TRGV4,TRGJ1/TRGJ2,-,TGTGCCACCTGGGATGGGCCGGTAGGTTATAAGAAACTCTTT,CATWDGPVGYKKLF
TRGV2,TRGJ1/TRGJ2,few,TGTGCCACCTGGGACGCCCTTAAGAAACTCTTT,CATWDALKKLF
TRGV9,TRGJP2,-,TGTGCCTTGTGGGAGCTAAGTAGTGATTGGATCAAGACGTTT,CALWELSSDWIKTF
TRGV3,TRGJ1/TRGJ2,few,TGTGCCACCTGGGACTCCCCTTATAAGAAACTCTTT,CATWDSPYKKLF
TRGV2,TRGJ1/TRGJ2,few,TGTGCCACCTGGGAGCCATATTATAAGAAACTCTTT,CATWEPYYKKLF
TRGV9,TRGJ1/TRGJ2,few,TGCGCCTTGTGGGAGGTGCGCCTCTTT,CALWEVRLF
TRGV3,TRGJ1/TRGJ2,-,TGTGCCACCTGGGACAGCTCGAATTATTATAAGAAACTCTTT,CATWDSSNYYKKLF
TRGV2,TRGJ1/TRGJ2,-,TGTGCCACCTGGGACACCGTCAATAAGAAGCTCTTT,CATWDTVNKKLF
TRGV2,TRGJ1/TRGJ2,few,TGTGCCACCTGGGACGGGCCTTTGTATTATAAGAAACTCTTT,CATWDGPLYYKKLF
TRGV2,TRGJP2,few,TGTGCCACCCCACCAAGTGATTGGATCAAGACGTTT,CATPPSDWIKTF
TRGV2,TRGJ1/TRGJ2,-,TGTGCCACCTGGGATCTAGCGAATTATTATAAGAAACTCTTC,CATWDLANYYKKLF
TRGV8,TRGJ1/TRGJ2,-,TGTGCCACCTGGGATCGAACCCGCTATAAGAAACTCTTT,CATWDRTRYKKLF
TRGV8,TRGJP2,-,TGTGCCACCTGGGATAGGCCTAGAAGTGATTGGATCAAGACGTTT,CATWDRPRSDWIKTF
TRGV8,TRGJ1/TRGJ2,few,TGTGCCACCTGGGATAAGAGGGATTATAAGAAACTCTTT,CATWDKRDYKKLF
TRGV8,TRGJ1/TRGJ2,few,TGTGCCACCTGGGACCGGGGTTATTATAAGAAACTCTTT,CATWDRGYYKKLF
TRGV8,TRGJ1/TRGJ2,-,TGTGCCACCTGGGATATGAGACTTTATAAGAAACTCTTT,CATWDMRLYKKLF
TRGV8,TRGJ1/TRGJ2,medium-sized,TGTGCCACCTGGGATATGGATTATAAGAAACTCTTT,CATWDMDYKKLF
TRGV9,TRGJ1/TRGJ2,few,TGTGCCTTGTGGGAGACAGCTAAGAAACTCTTT,CALWETAKKLF
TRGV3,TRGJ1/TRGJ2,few,TGTGCCACCTGGGACACCCCGGCTCATTATAAGAAACTCTTT,CATWDTPAHYKKLF
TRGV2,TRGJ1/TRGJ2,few,TGTGCCACCTGGGACGGGCGAGGGTATTATAAGAAACTCTTT,CATWDGRGYYKKLF
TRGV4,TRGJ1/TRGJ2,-,TGTGCCACCTGGGATGGGCGGTGGGGTTATAAGAAACTCTTT,CATWDGRWGYKKLF
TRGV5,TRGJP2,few,TGTGCCACCTGGGACGTTCGAGGTGATTGGATCAAGACGTTT,CATWDVRGDWIKTF
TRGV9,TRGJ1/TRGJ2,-,TGTGCCTTGTGGGAGGTGCGTAGGTATTATAAGAAACTCTTT,CALWEVRRYYKKLF
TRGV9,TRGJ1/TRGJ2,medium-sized,TGTGCCTTGTGGGAGGTGCGGGGGAAACTCTTT,CALWEVRGKLF
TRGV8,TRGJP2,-,TGTGCCACCTGGGATAGGCTACGTAGTGATTGGATCAAGACGTTT,CATWDRLRSDWIKTF
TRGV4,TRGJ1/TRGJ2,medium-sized,TGTGCCACCTGGGCCTATTATAAGAAACTCTTT,CATWAYYKKLF
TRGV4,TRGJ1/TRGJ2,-,TGTGCCACCTGGGATGAACGGCGATCGAAACTCTTT,CATWDERRSKLF
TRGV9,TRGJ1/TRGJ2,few,TGTGCCTTGTGGGAGGTGCGCAGTTATTATAAGAAACTCTTT,CALWEVRSYYKKLF
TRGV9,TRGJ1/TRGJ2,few,TGTGCCTTGTGGGAGCCGTCTTATTATAAGAAACTCTTT,CALWEPSYYKKLF
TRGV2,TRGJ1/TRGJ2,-,TGTGCCACCTGGGACCTACGTCGGGATTATTATAAGAAACTCTTT,CATWDLRRDYYKKLF
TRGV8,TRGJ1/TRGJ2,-,TGTGCCACCTGGGATAGTCGAGTTTATTATAAGAAACTCTTT,CATWDSRVYYKKLF